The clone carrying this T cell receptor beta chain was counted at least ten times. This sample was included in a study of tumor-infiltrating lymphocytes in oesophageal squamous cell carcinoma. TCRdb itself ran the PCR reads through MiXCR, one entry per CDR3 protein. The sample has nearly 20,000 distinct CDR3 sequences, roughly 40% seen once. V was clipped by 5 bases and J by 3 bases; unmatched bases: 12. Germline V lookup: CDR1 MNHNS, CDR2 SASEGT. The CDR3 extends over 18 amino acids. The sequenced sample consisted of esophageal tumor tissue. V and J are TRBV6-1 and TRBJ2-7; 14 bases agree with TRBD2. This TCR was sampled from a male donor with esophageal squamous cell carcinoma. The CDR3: CASSPRQSGTSGSYEQYF. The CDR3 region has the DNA TGTGCCAGCAGTCCGAGGCAATCCGGGACTAGCGGGAGCTACGAGCAGTACTTC.